This T cell receptor beta chain is drawn from a study of blood T cells in healthy people across ages (dated by TCRdb to the mid-2010s). For the wider study: In model experiments, roughly one uniquely barcoded TCR beta cDNA molecule per two T cells was captured by template switching. To avoid experimental bias, donors of different ages were randomly spread across the sequencing lanes. The study measured age-related changes in TCR beta repertoire diversity using deep sequencing normalized with unique cDNA molecular identifiers. For two donors (one aged 18 to 30 and one aged 80 or older), the study analyzed two additional independent replicas of 1 million unique cDNA reads from the same blood draw. Donors were grouped into four age groups: young (average roughly 17 years), middle-aged (over 35), aged (around 66) and long-lived (approximately 82). The full study reports these points: Compared with the aged group, the long-lived group had more naive CD4+ T cells, fewer expanded clones and increased TCR diversity, suggesting age selection. As age increased, observed TCR beta diversity per million T cells dropped in a roughly linear way, and a significant reduction was already evident by age around 41. Observed TCR beta diversity correlated strongly with the percentage of naive T cells measured by flow cytometry. The CMV infection status of donors was not known, potentially confounding age-related changes in expanded clonotypes. Because profiling used bulk unsorted PBMCs, naive and antigen-experienced compartments could not be compared conclusively. Total diversity estimates from one million sequenced T cells were considered lower bounds and underestimates.

Via the germline V gene, CDR1 is LGHNA and CDR2 YSLEER. The CDR3 covers 16 residues, taking in both the cysteine and the phenylalanine. The sequence is cut down to CDR3 DNA, 48 bases in frame from base 1. Trimming takes 4 bases off V and 3 bases off J; junction bases not matched to a gene: 7. The table lists this clonotype with a few counts. Its target antigen remains unknown. No base qualities exist here, and no much larger clone lies one base off it. Libraries came from 5' RACE. Sequencing instrument: Illumina HiSeq 2500. A second PCR of roughly 6 to 12 cycles was performed with a sample-barcoded 5' primer and a J-beta primer mix. A template-switch 5' adaptor carrying 12 random nucleotides introduced a unique molecular identifier onto each TCR beta cDNA molecule. Each sample yielded at least 2.5 million CDR3-containing paired-end reads. First-strand cDNA synthesis was performed from all RNA using the Mint cDNA synthesis kit, with priming by a TRBC-specific oligonucleotide. After uracil-DNA glycosylase treatment, a first 18-cycle PCR used universal primers M1SS and BC2_uni_R on all cDNA. As for the original processing: Normalization of each sample was performed by random selection of 1 million high-quality reads, each carrying a distinct molecular identifier. Instead of being binned into consensus sequences, reads with shared molecular identifiers were discarded. MiTCR, with a Q25 quality threshold and the strictest error-elimination algorithm, was used for CDR3 identification, clonotype clustering and error correction. A nonparametric unseen species model with Euler transformation was used to estimate a lower bound on total TCR beta diversity. TCRdb reran the public reads through fastp at Q25 and MiXCR, keeping productive beta chains. Here each entry gathers all rows of one CDR3 protein and keeps the most common genes and DNA. These V and J calls are TCRdb output, not the study's own analysis. The sample includes over 1,500,000 distinct CDR3 sequences, with around 50% observed a single time. In total, the top ten clones hold more than 2% of the sample.

Systemically healthy Caucasian individuals from Russia, some 36 in total and aged about 6 to 90 years, were included as donors. Ten milliliters of peripheral blood were drawn from each donor into EDTA-treated Vacutainer tubes. Ficoll-Paque density-gradient centrifugation was used to isolate PBMCs, with at least 6.5 million per sample. Total RNA was extracted from PBMCs with Trizol reagent, with at least 5.5 micrograms obtained per sample. For every donor, flow cytometry on a PBMC aliquot measured the percentage of naive CD45RAhigh/CD27high T cells. The source of this sequence is a woman aged 40 to 55 in good health. Source material: blood. The sequence links TRBV4-3 to TRBJ2-3; 10 middle bases align to TRBD2. The encoded CDR3 is CASSLSAGGPTDTQYF. The DNA is as follows: TGCGCCAGCAGCCTCTCAGCGGGGGGGCCAACAGATACGCAGTATTTT.